This is a list of T cell receptor beta chains from one sample in a study of cytomegalovirus exposure and HLA in healthy donors. Method: immunoSEQ multiplex PCR; TCRdb's copy keeps in-frame clones and lacks some. The sample yields approximately 180,000 clones, around 80% seen once. The sequenced material came from PBMCs. The receptors were sampled from a woman aged 45 to 65 in good health and CMV-seropositive. The CDR3 runs from the conserved cysteine through the conserved F or W. D genes are given only for firm matches. Size values are once, few and many counts, or a class for expanded clones, and some rows have none.

J: TRBJ2-3
D: TRBD2
V: TRBV19
size: NA
length: 17
DNA: TGTGCCAGTAGTCTCAGGGTAGCGGGGGCTAGCACAGATACGCAGTATTTT
CDR3: CASSLRVAGASTDTQYF

J: TRBJ1-1
D: NA
V: TRBV4-1
size: NA
length: 14
DNA: TGCGCCAGCAGCCAAGATCGAGGGCCCACTGAAGCTTTCTTT
CDR3: CASSQDRGPTEAFF

J: TRBJ2-7
D: TRBD2
V: TRBV10-3
size: NA
length: 14
DNA: TGTGCCATCAGGCCCGGGACTAGCGGGGCCCCGCAGTACTTC
CDR3: CAIRPGTSGAPQYF

J: TRBJ1-5
D: TRBD1
V: TRBV19
size: NA
length: 17
DNA: TGTGCCAGTAGTATCGGACAGGGGGTCTTTGGGAATCAGCCCCAGCATTTT
CDR3: CASSIGQGVFGNQPQHF

J: TRBJ2-6
D: TRBD1
V: TRBV6-5
size: NA
length: 16
DNA: TGTGCCAGCAGTTCCCGCAGGGGGCTAGGGGCCAACGTCCTGACTTTC
CDR3: CASSSRRGLGANVLTF

J: TRBJ2-2
D: TRBD1
V: TRBV2
size: NA
length: 15
DNA: TGTGCCAGCAGCCAACAGGGGGCTAGCACCGGGGAGCTGTTTTTT
CDR3: CASSQQGASTGELFF

J: TRBJ1-1
D: NA
V: TRBV7-3
size: few
length: 13
DNA: TGTGCCAGCGGGGTGGGGAGTAACACTGAAGCTTTCTTT
CDR3: CASGVGSNTEAFF

J: TRBJ2-2
D: NA
V: TRBV6-1
size: few
length: 15
DNA: TGTGCCAGCAGCCCACGAACGGCGAACACCGGGGAGCTGTTTTTT
CDR3: CASSPRTANTGELFF

J: TRBJ1-6
D: NA
V: TRBV9
size: NA
length: 15
DNA: TGTGCCAGCAGTTTAGAGAGCTCCTATAATTCACCCCTCCACTTT
CDR3: CASSLESSYNSPLHF

J: TRBJ2-7
D: TRBD2
V: TRBV18
size: NA
length: 16
DNA: TGTGCCAGCTCACCCCTTAGCGGGGGGCTTACCTACGAGCAGTACTTC
CDR3: CASSPLSGGLTYEQYF

J: TRBJ1-1
D: NA
V: TRBV15
size: NA
length: 13
DNA: TGTGCCACCAGCAGAGATAGGAACACTGAAGCTTTCTTT
CDR3: CATSRDRNTEAFF

J: TRBJ1-2
D: NA
V: TRBV27
size: few
length: 14
DNA: TGTGCCAGCAGGGACTTCCAGGGACTCTATGGCTACACCTTC
CDR3: CASRDFQGLYGYTF

J: TRBJ1-5
D: TRBD1
V: TRBV6-6
size: once
length: 15
DNA: TGTGCCAGCAGCCGGGACAGGGGCCCGGGGCAGCCCCAGCATTTT
CDR3: CASSRDRGPGQPQHF

J: TRBJ2-2
D: TRBD2
V: TRBV6-1
size: NA
length: 19
DNA: TGTGCCAGCAGTGAAGGACTAGCGGGGGGGCTCGTGGGCACCGGGGAGCTGTTTTTT
CDR3: CASSEGLAGGLVGTGELFF

J: TRBJ1-6
D: TRBD1
V: TRBV18
size: NA
length: 15
DNA: TGTGCCAGCTCACAAGGACAGGGCCCGAATCCACCCCTCCACTTT
CDR3: CASSQGQGPNPPLHF

J: TRBJ2-3
D: TRBD2
V: TRBV10-3
size: NA
length: 16
DNA: TGTGCCATCGGGGACCTAGCGGGGGCTCGCACAGATACGCAGTATTTT
CDR3: CAIGDLAGARTDTQYF

J: TRBJ2-2
D: NA
V: TRBV5-4
size: NA
length: 15
DNA: TGTGCCAGCAGCACCGGGACACCCAACACCGGGGAGCTGTTTTTT
CDR3: CASSTGTPNTGELFF